The present entry profiles one T cell receptor beta chain with its context. Its cognate antigen is unknown. The data were taken from a study of early T cells in non-severe SARS-CoV-2 infection. General study findings and limits: Comparison of clonotypes with VDJdb favored anti-spike CD8 responses while missing private and CD4 specificities.

Using its own MiXCR run on the 5' RACE reads, TCRdb lists one record per CDR3 protein. This table has approximately 49,000 distinct CDR3 sequences, about 12% appearing once. This TCR was recovered from an adult who was a healthcare worker with PCR-confirmed SARS-CoV-2 infection or an uninfected control (not recorded which). Sequencing was performed on whole blood.

The CDR3 DNA follows: TGTGCCAGCAGCTTACATTCCTTTTATGACGAGCAGTACTTC. Translating gives CASSLHSFYDEQYF. V and J are TRBV7-6 and TRBJ2-7, with unresolved D. In germline, CDR1 is SGHVS, CDR2 FNYEAQ. V lost 2 bases and J lost 5, with 13 bases in between. This CDR3 has 14 amino acids.